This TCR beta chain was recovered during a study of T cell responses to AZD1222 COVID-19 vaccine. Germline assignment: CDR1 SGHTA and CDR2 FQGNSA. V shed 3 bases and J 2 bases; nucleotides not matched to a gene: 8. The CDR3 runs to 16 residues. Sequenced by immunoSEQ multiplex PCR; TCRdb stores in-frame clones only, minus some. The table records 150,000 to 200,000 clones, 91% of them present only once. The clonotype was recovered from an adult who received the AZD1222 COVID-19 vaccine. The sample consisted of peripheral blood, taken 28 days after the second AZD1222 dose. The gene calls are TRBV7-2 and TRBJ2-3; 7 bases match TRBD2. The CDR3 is CASSLGIAGHTDTQYF. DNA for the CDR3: TGTGCCAGCAGCTTGGGGATAGCGGGCCACACAGATACGCAGTATTTT.